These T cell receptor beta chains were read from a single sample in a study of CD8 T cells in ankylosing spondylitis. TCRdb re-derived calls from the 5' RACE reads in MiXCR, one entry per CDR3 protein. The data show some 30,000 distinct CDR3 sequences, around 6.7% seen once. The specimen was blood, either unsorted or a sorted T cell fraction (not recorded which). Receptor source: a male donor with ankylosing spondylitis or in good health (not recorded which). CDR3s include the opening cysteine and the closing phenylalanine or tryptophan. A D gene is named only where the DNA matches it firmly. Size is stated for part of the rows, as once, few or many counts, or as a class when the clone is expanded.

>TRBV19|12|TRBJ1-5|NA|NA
TGTGCCAGTAGTATAATTGCAGGGGCCCAGCATTTT
CASSIIAGAQHF
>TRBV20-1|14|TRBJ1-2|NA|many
TGCAGTGCGGGAAGGGGGGGGGAGGGCTATGGCTACACCTTC
CSAGRGGEGYGYTF
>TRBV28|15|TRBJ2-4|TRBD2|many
TGTGCCAGCACTGGCTCGGGGGAGGGCCAAAACATTCAGTACTTC
CASTGSGEGQNIQYF
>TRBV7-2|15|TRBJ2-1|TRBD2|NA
TGTGCCAGCAGCCCGACTAGCGGGAGGGAAGGTGAGCAGTTCTTC
CASSPTSGREGEQFF
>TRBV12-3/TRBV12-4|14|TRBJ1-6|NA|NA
TGTGCCAGCAGTCCAGACAGGATAAATTCACCCCTCCACTTT
CASSPDRINSPLHF
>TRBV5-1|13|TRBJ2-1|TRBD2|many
TGCGCCAGCAGCCGACTAGCGGGAGGGGAGCAGTTCTTC
CASSRLAGGEQFF
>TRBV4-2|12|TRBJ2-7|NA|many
TGTGCCAGCAGCCAAGTGTCCTACGAGCAGTACTTC
CASSQVSYEQYF
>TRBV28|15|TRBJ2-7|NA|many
TGTGCCAGCAGTTTAGGGGTCGTCAGCTCCTACGAGCAGTACTTC
CASSLGVVSSYEQYF
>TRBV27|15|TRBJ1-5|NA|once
TGTACCAGCAGTTCAGTCAGGGAGCTCAATCAGCCCCAGCACTTT
CTSSSVRELNQPQHF
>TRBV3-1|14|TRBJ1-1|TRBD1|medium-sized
TGTGCCAGCAGCCATCGGGACAGACCCTCAGGAGCTTTCTTT
CASSHRDRPSGAFF
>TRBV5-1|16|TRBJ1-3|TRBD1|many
TGCGCCAGCAGCTTGAATAAGGGGGCAGATGGAAACACCATATATTTT
CASSLNKGADGNTIYF
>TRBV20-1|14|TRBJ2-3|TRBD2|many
TGCAGTGCGGAGACTAGCGGGAGCACAGATACGCAGTATTTT
CSAETSGSTDTQYF
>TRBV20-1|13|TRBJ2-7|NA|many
TGCAGTGCTAGAGTGGATCCCAGCTACGAGCAGTACTTC
CSARVDPSYEQYF
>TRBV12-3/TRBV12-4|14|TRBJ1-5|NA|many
TGTGCCAGCAGCCTGACAGAGGCGTTTAAGCCCCAGCATTTT
CASSLTEAFKPQHF
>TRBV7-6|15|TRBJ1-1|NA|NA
TGTGCCAGCAGCTTTTCGTCCGTAGGGAACACTGAAGCTTTCTTT
CASSFSSVGNTEAFF
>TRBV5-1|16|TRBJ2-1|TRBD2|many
TGCGCCAGCAGCTTGGTGGGGACTAGCGGAAACAATGAGCAGTTCTTC
CASSLVGTSGNNEQFF
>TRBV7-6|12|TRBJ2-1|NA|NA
TGTGCCAGCACCTCACTAGAGATCGTGCAGTTCTTC
CASTSLEIVQFF
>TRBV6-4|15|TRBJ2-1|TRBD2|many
TGTGCCAGCAGTGACTCCACTAGCGGGAGTGATGAGCAGTTCTTC
CASSDSTSGSDEQFF
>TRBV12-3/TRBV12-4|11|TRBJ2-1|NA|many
TGTGCCAGCAGTTTTGGCGGGCCCGGGTTCTTC
CASSFGGPGFF
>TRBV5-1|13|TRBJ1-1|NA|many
TGCGCCAGCAGCTTGATTGGGCAGGTTGAAGCTTTCTTT
CASSLIGQVEAFF
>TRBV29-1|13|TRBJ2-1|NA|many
TGCAGCGTTGTCGTAGGTGGGGACAATGAGCAGTTCTTC
CSVVVGGDNEQFF
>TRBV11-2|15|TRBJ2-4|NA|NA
TGTGTCAGCAGCTTAGGAGGACAACAGCAAAACATTCAGTACTTC
CVSSLGGQQQNIQYF
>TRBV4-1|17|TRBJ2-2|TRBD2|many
TGCGCCAGCAGCCAAGGACTAGCGGGAGCGGGAACCGGGGAGCTGTTTTTT
CASSQGLAGAGTGELFF
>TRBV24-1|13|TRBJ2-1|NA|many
TGTGCCACCAGTGATTTCTCGGAGAATGAGCAGTTCTTC
CATSDFSENEQFF
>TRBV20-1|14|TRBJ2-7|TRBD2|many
TGCAGTGCTAGAGAAGAAGCGGGAGTTAGCGAGCAGTACTTC
CSAREEAGVSEQYF
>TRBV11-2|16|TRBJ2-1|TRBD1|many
TGTGCCAGCAGCCGACTCCCGGGACAGCCTAACAATGAGCAGTTCTTC
CASSRLPGQPNNEQFF
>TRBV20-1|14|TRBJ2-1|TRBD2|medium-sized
TGCAGTGCTTCAATAGCGGCGGGGGTCAATGAGCAGTTCTTC
CSASIAAGVNEQFF
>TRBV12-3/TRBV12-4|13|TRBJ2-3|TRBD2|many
TGTGCCAGTCAACTAGCGGGAGGAGATACGCAGTATTTT
CASQLAGGDTQYF
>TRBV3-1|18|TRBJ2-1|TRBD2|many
TGTGCCAGCAGCCAAGAGTTTCTTCCTAGCGGGATCTACAATGAGCAGTTCTTC
CASSQEFLPSGIYNEQFF
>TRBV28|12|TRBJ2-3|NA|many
TGTGCCAGCAGTTTCAGGCCGGATACGCAGTATTTT
CASSFRPDTQYF
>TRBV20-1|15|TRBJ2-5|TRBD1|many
TGCAGCGCCCATGCTATAGGGGGCACCCAAGAGACCCAGTACTTC
CSAHAIGGTQETQYF
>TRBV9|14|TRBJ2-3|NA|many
TGTGCCAGCAGCGTAGACCCAGCCACAGATACGCAGTATTTT
CASSVDPATDTQYF
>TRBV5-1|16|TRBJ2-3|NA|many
TGCGCCAGCAGCTTGGAAGGGAGACCGAGCACAGATACGCAGTATTTT
CASSLEGRPSTDTQYF
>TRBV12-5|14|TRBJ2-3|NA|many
TGTGCTAGTGGTCCACCGACAGGCACAGATACGCAGTATTTT
CASGPPTGTDTQYF
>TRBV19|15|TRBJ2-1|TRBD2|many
TGTGCCAGCTCCGCCTCTAGCGGGAGTCGGGATGAGCAGTTCTTC
CASSASSGSRDEQFF
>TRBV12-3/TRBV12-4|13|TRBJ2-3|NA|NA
TGTGCCAGCAGGTTGAGGGCAACAGATACGCAGTATTTT
CASRLRATDTQYF
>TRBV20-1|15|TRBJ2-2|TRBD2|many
TGCAGTGCTAGAGGGATTAGCGGGAGTGTCGGGGAGCTGTTTTTT
CSARGISGSVGELFF